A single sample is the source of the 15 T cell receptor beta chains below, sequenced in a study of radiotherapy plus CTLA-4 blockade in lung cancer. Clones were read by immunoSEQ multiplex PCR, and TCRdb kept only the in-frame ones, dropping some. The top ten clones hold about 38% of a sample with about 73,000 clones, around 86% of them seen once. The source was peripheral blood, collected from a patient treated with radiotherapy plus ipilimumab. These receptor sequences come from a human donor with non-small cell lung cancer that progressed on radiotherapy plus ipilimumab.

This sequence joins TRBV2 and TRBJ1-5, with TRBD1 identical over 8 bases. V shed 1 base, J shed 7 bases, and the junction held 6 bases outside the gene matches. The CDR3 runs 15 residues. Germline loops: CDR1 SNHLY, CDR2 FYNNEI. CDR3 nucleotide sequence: TGTGCCAGCAGTGAAGATGGACAGGGCTGGCAGCCCCAGCATTTT. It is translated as CASSEDGQGWQPQHF.

In DNA, the CDR3 is TGTGCCAGCGGCGCGGGCCACACAGATACGCAGTATTTT. Its translation is CASGAGHTDTQYF. V and J are TRBV6-4 and TRBJ2-3; D may be TRBD2 (5 bases). Germline V gene data show CDR1 as MRHNA and CDR2 as SNTAGT. Trimming removed 8 bases from V and 2 bases from J, with 11 bases in between. The CDR3 is 13 residues long.

DNA for the CDR3: TGCGCCAGCAGCCCGTGGGAACGAAACACTGAAGCTTTCTTT. Its protein product is CASSPWERNTEAFF. V gene TRBV4-1 combines with J gene TRBJ1-1; D gene unclear. The germline V gene has CDR1 MGHRA and CDR2 YSYEKL. The V and J ends lost 4 bases and 2 bases respectively, with 11 bases between them. This CDR3 contains 14 residues.

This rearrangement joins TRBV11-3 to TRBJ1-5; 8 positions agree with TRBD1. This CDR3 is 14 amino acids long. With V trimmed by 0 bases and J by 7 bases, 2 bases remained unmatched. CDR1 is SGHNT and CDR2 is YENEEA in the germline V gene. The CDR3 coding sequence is TGTGCCAGCAGCTTAGACAGGGGGCGGCAGCCCCAGCATTTT. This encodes CASSLDRGRQPQHF.

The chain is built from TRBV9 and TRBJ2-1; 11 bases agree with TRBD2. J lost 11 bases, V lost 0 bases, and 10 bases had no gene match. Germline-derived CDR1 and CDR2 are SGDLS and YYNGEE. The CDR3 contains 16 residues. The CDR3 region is CASSVAALAGAMQQFF. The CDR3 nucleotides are TGTGCCAGCAGCGTAGCTGCACTAGCGGGAGCAATGCAGCAGTTCTTC.

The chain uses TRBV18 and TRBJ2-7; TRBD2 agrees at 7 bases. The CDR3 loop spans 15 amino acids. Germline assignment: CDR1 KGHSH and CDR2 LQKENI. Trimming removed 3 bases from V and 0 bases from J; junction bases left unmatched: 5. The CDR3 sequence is CASSPRGEDSYEQYF. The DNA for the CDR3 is TGTGCCAGCTCACCTCGGGGGGAGGACTCCTACGAGCAGTACTTC.

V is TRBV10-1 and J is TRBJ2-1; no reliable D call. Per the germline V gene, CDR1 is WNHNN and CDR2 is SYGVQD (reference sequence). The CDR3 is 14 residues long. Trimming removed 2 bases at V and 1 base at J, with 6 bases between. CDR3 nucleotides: TGCGCCAGCAGTGAGGGCCCGTCCTACAATGAGCAGTTCTTC. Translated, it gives CASSEGPSYNEQFF.

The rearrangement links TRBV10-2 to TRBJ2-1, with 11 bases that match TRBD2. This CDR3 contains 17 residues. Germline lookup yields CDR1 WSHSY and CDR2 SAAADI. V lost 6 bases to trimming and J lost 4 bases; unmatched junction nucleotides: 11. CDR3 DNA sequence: TGCGCCAGCAGGGATCGTCCGACTAGCGGGATTTACAATGAGCAGTTCTTC. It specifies CASRDRPTSGIYNEQFF.

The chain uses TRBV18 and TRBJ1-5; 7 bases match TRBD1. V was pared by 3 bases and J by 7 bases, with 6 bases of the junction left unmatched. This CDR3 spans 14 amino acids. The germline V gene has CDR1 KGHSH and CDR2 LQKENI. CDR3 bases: TGTGCCAGCTCACCGGGACAGTCACAACAGCCCCAGCATTTT. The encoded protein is CASSPGQSQQPQHF.

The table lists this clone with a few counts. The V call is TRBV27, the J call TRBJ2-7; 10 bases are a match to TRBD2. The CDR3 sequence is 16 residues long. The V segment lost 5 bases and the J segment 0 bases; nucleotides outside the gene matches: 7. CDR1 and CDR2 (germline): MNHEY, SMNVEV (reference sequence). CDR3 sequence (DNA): TGTGCCAGCAGTCCTCGCTCTAGCGGGAGCTCCTACGAGCAGTACTTC. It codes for CASSPRSSGSSYEQYF.

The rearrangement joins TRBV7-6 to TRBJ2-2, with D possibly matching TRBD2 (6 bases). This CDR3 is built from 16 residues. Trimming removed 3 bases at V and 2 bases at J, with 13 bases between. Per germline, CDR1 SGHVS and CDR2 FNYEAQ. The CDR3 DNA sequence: TGTGCCAGCAGCTTCACCGGGACTCCTAACACCGGGGAGCTGTTTTTT. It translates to CASSFTGTPNTGELFF.

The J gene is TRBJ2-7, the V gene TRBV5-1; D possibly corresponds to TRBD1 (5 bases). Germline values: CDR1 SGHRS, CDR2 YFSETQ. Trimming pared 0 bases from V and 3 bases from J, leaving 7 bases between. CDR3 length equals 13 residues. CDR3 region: CASSLDDSYEQYF. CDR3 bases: TGCGCCAGCAGCTTGGATGACAGCTACGAGCAGTACTTC.

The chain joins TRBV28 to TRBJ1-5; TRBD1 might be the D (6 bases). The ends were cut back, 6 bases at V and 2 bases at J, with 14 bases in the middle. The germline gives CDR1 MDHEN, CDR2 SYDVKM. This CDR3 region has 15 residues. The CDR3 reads CASSRHPGGNQPQHF. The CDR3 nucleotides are TGTGCCAGCAGCCGACACCCAGGGGGCAATCAGCCCCAGCATTTT.

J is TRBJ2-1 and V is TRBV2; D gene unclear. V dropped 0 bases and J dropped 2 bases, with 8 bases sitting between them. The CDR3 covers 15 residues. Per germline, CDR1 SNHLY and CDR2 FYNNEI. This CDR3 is CASSEALRAYNEQFF. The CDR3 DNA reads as TGTGCCAGCAGTGAAGCGCTTCGGGCCTACAATGAGCAGTTCTTC.

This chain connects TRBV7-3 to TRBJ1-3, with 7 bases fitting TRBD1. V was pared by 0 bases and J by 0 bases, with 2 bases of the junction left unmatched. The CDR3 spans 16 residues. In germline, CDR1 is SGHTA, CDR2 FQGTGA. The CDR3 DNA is TGTGCCAGCAGCTTAACAGGGGGCGGCTCTGGAAACACCATATATTTT. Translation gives CASSLTGGGSGNTIYF.